The 5 T cell receptor beta chains reported below all come from one sample, sequenced in a study of blood T cell repertoires in COVID-19. Data came from immunoSEQ multiplex PCR; TCRdb stores just in-frame clones and leaves some out. The sample lists about 250,000 clones, more than 65% occurring once. The sequencing sample was made of peripheral blood. The receptors come from a man in his fifties with active or convalescent COVID-19.

This sequence joins TRBV5-5 and TRBJ2-3; the match to TRBD2 covers 8 bases. Trimming removed 4 bases from V and 3 bases from J; junction bases left unmatched: 13. The germline V gene has CDR1 SGHKS and CDR2 YYEKEE (reference sequence). The CDR3 sequence is 17 residues long. CDR3 coding DNA: TGTGCCAGCAGCGCCCGGTGGTGGGCGGGGGGTACAGATACGCAGTATTTT. This translates into CASSARWWAGGTDTQYF.

The V call is TRBV6-4, the J call TRBJ2-5; 7 bases fit TRBD2. The CDR3 has 13 amino acids. From germline, CDR1 is MRHNA and CDR2 SNTAGT. The J segment lost 7 bases and the V segment lost 0 bases, leaving 2 bases of the junction unmatched. The CDR3: CASSDSTGGTQYF. The CDR3 region has the DNA TGTGCCAGCAGTGACTCGACGGGGGGGACCCAGTACTTC.

The chain carries TRBV11-2 and TRBJ2-1; 12 bases are shared with TRBD2. Unmatched junction bases numbered 9, after V lost 3 bases and J lost 9 bases. The CDR3 runs to 16 residues. Germline-derived CDR1 and CDR2 are SGHAT and FQNNGV. The CDR3 spells CASSLSTSGGLGEQFF. CDR3 nucleotide sequence: TGTGCCAGCAGCTTGAGTACTAGCGGGGGGTTGGGTGAGCAGTTCTTC.

This clone came up a few times. The chain uses TRBV19 and TRBJ1-2; perhaps TRBD1 as D (6 bases). CDR3 length: 14 amino acids. CDR1 and CDR2 from the germline V gene are LNHDA and SQIVND (reference sequence). V was pared by 9 bases and J by 5 bases, with 19 bases between. CDR3 sequence: CASTGAGRGYGYTF. The CDR3 DNA is TGTGCCAGCACCGGGGCTGGCAGGGGTTATGGCTACACCTTC.

This rearrangement joins TRBV6-2 or TRBV6-3 to TRBJ2-5, with D maybe TRBD1 (6 bases). Germline V gene data show CDR1 as MNHEY and CDR2 as SVGEGT. The CDR3 extends over 15 amino acids. Trimming took off 2 bases at V and 3 bases at J, with 13 bases between the two ends. CDR3 sequence: CASSYLDRLKETQYF. The CDR3 bases are TGTGCCAGCAGTTACCTTGACAGGCTTAAAGAGACCCAGTACTTC.